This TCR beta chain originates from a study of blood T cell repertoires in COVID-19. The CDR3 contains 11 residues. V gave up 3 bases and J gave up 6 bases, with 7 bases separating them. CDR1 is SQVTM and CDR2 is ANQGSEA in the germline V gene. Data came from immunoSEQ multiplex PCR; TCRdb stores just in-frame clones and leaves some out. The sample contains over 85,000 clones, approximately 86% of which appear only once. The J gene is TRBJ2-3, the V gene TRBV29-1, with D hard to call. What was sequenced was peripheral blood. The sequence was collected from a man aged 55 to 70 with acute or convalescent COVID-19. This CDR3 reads CSVDAMDTQYF. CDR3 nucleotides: TGCAGCGTTGACGCTATGGATACGCAGTATTTT.